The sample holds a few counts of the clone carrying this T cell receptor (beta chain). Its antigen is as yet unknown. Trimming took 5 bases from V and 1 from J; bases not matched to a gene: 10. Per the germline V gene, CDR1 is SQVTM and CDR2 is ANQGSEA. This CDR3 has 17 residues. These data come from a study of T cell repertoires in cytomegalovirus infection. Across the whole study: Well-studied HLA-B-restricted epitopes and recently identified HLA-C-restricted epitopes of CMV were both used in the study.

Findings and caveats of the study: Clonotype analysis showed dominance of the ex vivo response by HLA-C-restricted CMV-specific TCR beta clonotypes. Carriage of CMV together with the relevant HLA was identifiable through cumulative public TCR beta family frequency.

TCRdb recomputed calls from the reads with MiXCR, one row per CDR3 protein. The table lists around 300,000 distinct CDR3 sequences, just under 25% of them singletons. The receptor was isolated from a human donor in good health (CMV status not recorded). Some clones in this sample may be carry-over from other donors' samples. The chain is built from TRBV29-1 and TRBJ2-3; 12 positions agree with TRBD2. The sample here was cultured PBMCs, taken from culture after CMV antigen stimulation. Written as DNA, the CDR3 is TGCAGCGTTTGGACTAGCGGGATGGGCGTGGGCACAGATACGCAGTATTTT. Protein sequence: CSVWTSGMGVGTDTQYF.